This entry describes one T cell receptor (beta chain). What it recognizes is unknown. This record comes from a study of T cells after yellow fever vaccination. General observations from the study: High-abundance clonotypes from the bulk population could contaminate FACS-sorted repertoires. After the booster, approximately 96% of CD4 and 75% to 90% of CD8 primary-response clones were re-detected. Some clonotypes, a small share, were shared between CD4 and CD8 compartments.

5'RACE template switching produced TCR cDNA carrying a universal primer site and UMIs. MiXCR, run by TCRdb on the 5' RACE reads, gives a single entry per CDR3 protein. The repertoire includes some 340,000 distinct CDR3 sequences, about 4% of them detected once, and approximately 25% sits in the top ten. Sequencing used PBMCs, obtained 5 days after the yellow fever booster vaccination. The TCR comes from a man between 18 and 29 years old who received the YFV17D yellow fever vaccine.

The CDR3 sequence is CASSKQDTLRGNEQFF. In DNA, the CDR3 is TGTGCCAGCAGCAAACAGGACACCCTAAGGGGCAATGAGCAGTTCTTC. This rearrangement joins TRBV21-1 to TRBJ2-1; TRBD1 was called by the table and not checked on the DNA. TRBV21-1 is a known pseudogene. This CDR3 comprises 16 residues.